This TCR beta chain was sequenced during a study of CD8 T cells in ankylosing spondylitis. General study results and limits: Researchers reportedly found disease-linked clones significantly enriched in matched ankylosing spondylitis synovial fluid.

Germline V gene data show CDR1 as LGHNA and CDR2 as YSLEER. V lost 0 bases and J lost 6, with 11 bases in between. The CDR3 spans 15 residues. This clonotype appeared many times. Its matching antigen is unknown. 5'-RACE, quantitative and with molecular barcodes, yielded the TCR beta libraries. TCRdb re-derived calls from the 5' RACE reads in MiXCR, one entry per CDR3 protein. This table has roughly 240,000 distinct CDR3 sequences, around 8% appearing once. This chain joins TRBV4-3 and TRBJ2-2; D is uncertain. Specimen: blood, either unsorted or a sorted T cell fraction (not recorded which). The TCR comes from a female donor with ankylosing spondylitis or in good health (not recorded which). CDR3 residues: CASSQDRRPPGELFF. In DNA form, the CDR3 reads TGCGCCAGCAGCCAAGATCGGCGACCTCCCGGGGAGCTGTTTTTT.